The next 8 T cell receptor beta chains were all read from a single sample in a study of CD8 T cells in Susac syndrome. Reverse transcription of roughly 0.45 to 1 ug RNA used random hexamers. TCRdb processed the immunoSEQ multiplex PCR reads anew with MiXCR; each CDR3 protein has one entry. The table includes approximately 190,000 distinct CDR3 sequences, almost 96% detected once. Sequencing input: CD4+ T cells from PBMCs. The receptors shown here come from a human donor with Susac syndrome.

Written as DNA, the CDR3 is TGTGCCAGCAGCCCGCCCTGGACAGGGGACGGCTACACCTTC. Translation gives CASSPPWTGDGYTF. The chain links TRBV5-4 to TRBJ1-2, with 9 bases fitting TRBD1. V was pared by 4 bases and J by 8 bases, with 9 bases of the junction left unmatched. In germline, CDR1 is SGHNT, CDR2 YYREEE (reference sequence). This CDR3 region has 14 residues.

J is TRBJ2-7 and V is TRBV30; D remains ambiguous. Trimming removed 4 bases at V and 1 base at J, with 11 bases between. Germline lookup yields CDR1 GTSNPN and CDR2 SVGIG (reference sequence). The CDR3 is made up of 13 amino acids. CDR3 in DNA: TGTGCCTGGACAATTGGGCCTTCCTACGAGCAGTACTTC. It yields the protein CAWTIGPSYEQYF.

The chain recombines TRBV30 with TRBJ1-2; the match to TRBD1 covers 7 bases. Germline V gives CDR1 GTSNPN, CDR2 SVGIG (reference sequence). The CDR3 runs 13 residues. The trim removed 3 bases at V and 8 bases at J, leaving 9 bases unmatched. The CDR3 DNA reads as TGTGCCTGGAGGGGGACAGCTGAGGGGGGCTACACCTTC. It specifies CAWRGTAEGGYTF.

The J gene is TRBJ1-3, the V gene TRBV7-2, with 8 positions matching TRBD1. In germline, CDR1 is SGHTA, CDR2 FQGNSA. CDR3 length: 14 residues. J lost 7 bases, V lost 5 bases, and 7 bases had no gene match. CDR3 loop: CASSTRTGSNTIYF. CDR3 in DNA: TGTGCCAGCAGCACACGGACAGGGTCCAACACCATATATTTT.

The chain links TRBV25-1 to TRBJ2-7; D is ambiguous. V was shortened by 10 bases and J by 3 bases, with 16 bases between the two germline ends. Germline lookup yields CDR1 MGHDK and CDR2 SYGVNS. The CDR3 loop spans 13 amino acids. CDR3 protein: CATTPEASYEQYF. For the CDR3, the DNA is TGTGCCACGACTCCTGAGGCCAGCTACGAGCAGTACTTC.

This chain connects TRBV20-1 to TRBJ1-6, with a tentative D call TRBD1 (6 bases). The CDR3 totals 14 residues. From germline, CDR1 is DFQATT and CDR2 SNEGSKA (reference sequence). V was shortened by 3 bases and J by 8 bases, with 14 bases between the two germline ends. The CDR3 bases are TGCAGTGCTAGGGAACCAAACAGGGATTCACCCCTCCACTTT. Its translation is CSAREPNRDSPLHF.

The gene calls are TRBV19 and TRBJ1-1; 9 bases are shared with TRBD1. In germline, CDR1 is LNHDA, CDR2 SQIVND (reference sequence). This CDR3 comprises 15 residues. With 6 bases clipped from V and 0 bases from J, the junction kept 5 bases outside the gene matches. CDR3: CASSRGQGLNTEAFF. The CDR3 nucleotides are TGTGCCAGTAGCCGCGGACAGGGGCTGAACACTGAAGCTTTCTTT.

The rearrangement links TRBV27 to TRBJ1-2; 8 positions agree with TRBD1. Germline V gene lookup returns CDR1 MNHEY and CDR2 SMNVEV (reference sequence). Trimming removed 10 bases from V and 8 bases from J; junction bases left unmatched: 15. The CDR3 loop spans 14 amino acids. The CDR3 loop reads CATSSDRVVRGYTF. CDR3 bases: TGTGCCACCTCGTCGGACAGGGTTGTGAGAGGCTACACCTTC.